This T cell receptor (beta chain) was identified during a study of blood T cell repertoires in COVID-19. In the study overall: Material from acute and convalescent COVID-19 was sourced from the United States, Italy and Spain.

Germline CDR1 is SGHRS and CDR2 is YFSETQ. J was trimmed by 3 bases and V by 4 bases; bases with no gene match: 6. This CDR3 comprises 16 residues. As originally analysed: Quantification of nucleated cells was approximated via reference gene primer amplification. Sequenced by immunoSEQ multiplex PCR; TCRdb stores in-frame clones only, minus some. That table is the source of V, J and clone size, and D and trimming were worked out from the DNA. The sample lists about 100,000 clones, 90% to 95% seen once, with 5% to 6.5% in the top ten. The receptor was isolated from a human donor in a cohort sampled during active COVID-19. The J gene is TRBJ2-2, the V gene TRBV5-1, with TRBD2 matching 10 bases. The sequencing input was peripheral blood. The CDR3: CASSRPGTSDTGELFF. In nucleotides, the CDR3 is TGCGCCAGCAGCCGCCCCGGGACTAGCGACACCGGGGAGCTGTTTTTT.